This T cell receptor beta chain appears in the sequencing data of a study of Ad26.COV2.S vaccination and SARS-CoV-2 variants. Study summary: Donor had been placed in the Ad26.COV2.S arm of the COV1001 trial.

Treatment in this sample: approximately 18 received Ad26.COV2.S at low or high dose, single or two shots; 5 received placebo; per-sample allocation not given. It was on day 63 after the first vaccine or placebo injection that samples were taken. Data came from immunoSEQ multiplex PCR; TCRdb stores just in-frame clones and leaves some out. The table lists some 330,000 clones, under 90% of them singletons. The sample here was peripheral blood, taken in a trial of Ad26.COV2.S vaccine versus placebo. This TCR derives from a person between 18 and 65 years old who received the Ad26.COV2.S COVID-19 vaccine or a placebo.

The CDR3, as DNA: TGTGCCAGCAGTTTGTCCCAGGGGGACAGGGGATACAATGAGCAGTTCTTC. Its translation: CASSLSQGDRGYNEQFF. V gene TRBV28 combines with J gene TRBJ2-1, with TRBD1 identical over 10 bases. After removal of 3 bases from V and 4 bases from J, the junction contained 9 bases not matched to a gene. Germline V lookup: CDR1 MDHEN, CDR2 SYDVKM. The CDR3 has 17 residues.